This T cell receptor beta chain was documented in a study of neoadjuvant anti-PD-1 for oral cavity cancer. Here immunoSEQ multiplex PCR was the method, and the copy in TCRdb shows in-frame clones only, minus some. The sample yields about 12,000 clones, less than 70% seen once. V shed 5 bases and J shed 8 bases, with 10 bases lying between them. The CDR3 loop spans 12 amino acids. The germline V gene encodes CDR1 LNHNV and CDR2 YYDKDF (reference sequence). The origin of this receptor is a person between 35 and 79 years old with oral cavity squamous cell carcinoma. This chain uses TRBV15 with TRBJ1-3; D is uncertain. Material: PBMCs, obtained before nivolumab (anti-PD-1) treatment. CDR3 residues: CATSPLGDTIYF. The CDR3 DNA is TGTGCCACCAGCCCGTTGGGAGACACCATATATTTT.